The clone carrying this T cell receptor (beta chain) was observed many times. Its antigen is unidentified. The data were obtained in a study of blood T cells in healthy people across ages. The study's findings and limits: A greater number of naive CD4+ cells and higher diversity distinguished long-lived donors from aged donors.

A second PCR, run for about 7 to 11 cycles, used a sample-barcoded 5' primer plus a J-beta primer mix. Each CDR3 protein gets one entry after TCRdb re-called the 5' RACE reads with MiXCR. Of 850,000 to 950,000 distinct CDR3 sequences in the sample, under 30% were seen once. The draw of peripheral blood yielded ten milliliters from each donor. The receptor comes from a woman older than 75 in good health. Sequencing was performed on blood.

Here the CDR3 reads CASSPRAGGTNEQFF. The CDR3 nucleotides are TGTGCCAGCAGTCCCCGAGCGGGGGGAACTAATGAGCAGTTCTTC. The chain joins TRBV6-6 to TRBJ2-1, with 9 positions matching TRBD2. In germline, CDR1 is MNHNY, CDR2 SVGAGI (reference sequence). V lost 5 bases to trimming and J lost 7 bases; unmatched junction nucleotides: 9. The CDR3 contains 15 residues.